This TCR beta chain was sequenced in a study of shared clonotypes between healthy human individuals. Germline CDR1 and CDR2: ENHRY and SYGVKD. Trimming removed 9 bases at V and 8 bases at J, with 13 bases between. The CDR3 covers 11 residues. Sequenced by immunoSEQ multiplex PCR; TCRdb stores in-frame clones only, minus some. The table lists more than 1,200,000 clones, 98% of them singletons. The TCR sequence derives from a man aged 25-40 years in good health. The chain has TRBV10-3 and TRBJ1-2, with D maybe TRBD1 (5 bases). The material sequenced was naive CD4+ T cells sorted from blood. Subset noted: CD45RA+ positively selected. The CDR3 DNA is TGTGCCATAACAGGTTTGGCCGGCTACACCTTC. Encoded protein: CAITGLAGYTF.